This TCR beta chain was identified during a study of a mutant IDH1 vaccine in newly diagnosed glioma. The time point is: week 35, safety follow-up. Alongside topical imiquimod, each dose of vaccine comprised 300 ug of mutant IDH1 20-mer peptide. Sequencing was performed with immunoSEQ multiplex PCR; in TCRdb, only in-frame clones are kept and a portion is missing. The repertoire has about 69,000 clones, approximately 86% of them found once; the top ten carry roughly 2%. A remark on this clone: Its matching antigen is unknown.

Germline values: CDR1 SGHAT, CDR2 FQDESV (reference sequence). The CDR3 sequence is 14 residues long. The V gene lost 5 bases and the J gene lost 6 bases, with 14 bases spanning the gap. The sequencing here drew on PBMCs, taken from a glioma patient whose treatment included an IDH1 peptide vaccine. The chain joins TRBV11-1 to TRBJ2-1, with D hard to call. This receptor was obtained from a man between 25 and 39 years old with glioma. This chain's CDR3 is CASSPRRRSNEQFF. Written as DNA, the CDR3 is TGTGCCAGCAGCCCGCGGCGTAGGAGCAATGAGCAGTTCTTC. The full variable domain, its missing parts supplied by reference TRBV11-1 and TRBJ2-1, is EAEVAQSPRYKITEKSQAVAFWCDPISGHATLYWYRQILGQGPELLVQFQDESVVDDSQLPKDRFSAERLKGVDSTLKIQPAELGDSAMYLCASSPRRRSNEQFFGPGTRLTVL.